The sequence of this T cell receptor (beta chain) was determined in a study of yellow fever vaccine responses in identical twins (dated by TCRdb to 2017 to 2018). Context from the whole study: In identical twins, the study followed T cell clones that responded to the vaccine with precision.

Taken from cysteine to phenylalanine, the CDR3 has 13 residues. The retained sequence is limited to the CDR3, 39 bases, with the frame set at the first base. Ends trimmed: V by 5 bases, J by 5 bases; bases unmatched to a gene: 4. Via the germline V gene (reference sequence), CDR1 is PRHDT and CDR2 FYEKMQ. About this clonotype itself: Its antigen target is currently unknown. Base qualities were left out, and no much larger clone turns up one base away.

Here is what the overall study found, with its caveats: The authors reported that the T cell response to vaccination in identical twins appeared partly convergent and partly personalized.

Libraries came from RT-PCR. TCRdb lists the instrument as Illumina HiSeq 2500. Using fastp trimming at Q25 and MiXCR clonotype assembly, TCRdb reanalyzed the public sequencing data and kept in-frame beta chains. Duplicate CDR3 protein sequences are folded into a single record with the most common DNA and genes. The sample table records around 20,000 distinct CDR3 sequences; less than 70% of these occur just once. The ten largest make up more than 7.5% of the sample. The sample was T cells from blood (PBMCs), unsorted or a sorted subset (not recorded which), taken before or after yellow fever vaccination (not recorded which). The chain employs TRBV13 and TRBJ2-7, with 9 middle bases fitting TRBD1. The origin of this receptor is a woman aged 18-29 years who received the yellow fever vaccine. Donor details come from another sample of the same person, matched by shared clones. The DNA is TGTGCCAGCAGCCAGGACAGGGGTCACGAGCAGTACTTC. Translated, this gives CASSQDRGHEQYF.